This TCR beta chain was sequenced for a study of PD-1 blockade in mismatch repair-deficient tumors. The sample's time point: roughly 10-day in vitro stimulation with candidate neoantigen peptide 3. Each of seven ELISpot-reactive candidate peptides was used for 10-day stimulation. Baseline for clone expansion was a parallel culture with no peptide. Remarks on this clone: The antigen remains undetermined.

Profiled with immunoSEQ multiplex PCR; TCRdb holds only in-frame clones, not every one. The data contain fewer than 13,000 clones, about 90% of them singletons. J lost 6 bases, V lost 1 base, and 7 bases had no gene match. The CDR3 covers 16 residues. In germline, CDR1 is LNHDA, CDR2 SQIVND (reference sequence). This receptor was identified in an adult with mismatch repair-deficient cancer. Sequences were derived from cells cultured in vitro, sampled from a patient treated with pembrolizumab. The chain joins TRBV19 to TRBJ2-3; the match to TRBD2 covers 10 bases. The chain's CDR3 is CASSIARTSGGDTQYF. The CDR3 DNA is TGTGCCAGTAGTATAGCCCGGACTAGCGGAGGGGATACGCAGTATTTT.